This T cell receptor beta chain was obtained from a study of T cell responses to AZD1222 COVID-19 vaccine. Germline CDR1 is MNHEY and CDR2 is SMNVEV (reference sequence). The CDR3 consists of 12 residues. The germline V and J ends were trimmed by 5 bases and 8 bases, with 12 bases remaining between them. About this clone: The target antigen is unknown.

Study-wide results and caveats: The study reported that nearly half of spike-specific TCRs target unmutated variant regions. The donors showed a predominance of white British ancestry and of females, with possible underestimation of clonal diversity. Only 6 or 7 individuals given AZD1222 were seropositive at baseline. Spike-specific TCRs gained breadth and depth after people received two AZD1222 doses.

TCRdb's table, derived via immunoSEQ multiplex PCR, lists solely in-frame clones and lacks some. This repertoire shows about 90,000 clones, under 95% found once; its top ten account for 4% to 6%. The sequences come from peripheral blood, collected on day 0 of MenACWY control vaccination. The sequence was obtained from an adult in good health. The rearrangement uses TRBV27 and TRBJ1-2, with D possibly being TRBD1 (6 bases). In nucleotides, the CDR3 is TGTGCCAGCAGTATCCGGGGGCGCGGCTACACCTTC. This codes for CASSIRGRGYTF.